This entry concerns a single T cell receptor (beta chain). Its antigen is as yet unknown. V was pared by 4 bases and J by 6 bases, with 16 bases between. The germline V gene encodes CDR1 SGHVS and CDR2 FQNEAQ. The CDR3 has 14 amino acids. This sample is drawn from a study of identical twins. Study-wide results and limits: Findings came from cross-sectional statistics, without long-term follow-up of donors. Partly confounded zero-insertion analyses could result from invariant MAIT and iNKT cells.

A single record per CDR3 protein comes from TCRdb applying MiXCR to the 5' RACE reads. The repertoire holds hundreds of thousands of distinct CDR3 sequences, with over 8.5% as singletons. These data were also reused for a study on yellow fever vaccine responses in identical twins.

This chain links TRBV7-8 with TRBJ2-7; maybe TRBD1 (6 bases). The clonotype comes from a woman aged 18-29 years in good health. Sequencing used PBMCs. The CDR3: CASSSLQGTSEQYF. Here the CDR3 DNA reads TGTGCCAGCAGCTCCCTACAGGGAACAAGCGAGCAGTACTTC.